This T cell receptor beta chain was identified during a study of CD8+ T cells in alopecia areata. Study details: The tofacitinib course ran for 6 to 18 months and was followed by 6 months off drug. Study findings and constraints: During tofacitinib treatment, many expanded lesional clones remained in scalp and blood. Clarity of TCR sharing across patients fell short of that in mice, possibly HLA-related.

About this clone itself: Its specificity is unknown.

Germline loops: CDR1 SGHDT, CDR2 YYEEEE. The germline V and J ends were trimmed by 2 bases and 4 bases, with 10 bases remaining between them. This CDR3 is built from 14 residues. Extracted from the samples, RNA was reverse transcribed into cDNA to serve as the sequencing template. The table came from immunoSEQ multiplex PCR; TCRdb's copy has only in-frame clones and leaves some out. The table has over 120,000 clones, roughly 50% seen once. Treatment specified: oral pan-JAK inhibitor, 5-10 mg twice daily. The sequence derives from a human donor with alopecia areata. This chain joins TRBV5-6 and TRBJ1-5; D unclear. The sequencing used CD8+ T cells sorted from blood, collected at week 4, from a patient treated with tofacitinib. The chain's CDR3 is CASSFSTGNQPQHF. The CDR3 region has the DNA TGTGCCAGCAGCTTTTCGACGGGGAATCAGCCCCAGCATTTT.